Presented here are 27 T cell receptor beta chains from one specimen sequenced in a study of control samples from healthy donors and cancer patients. Profiling relied on immunoSEQ multiplex PCR, and the TCRdb table lists in-frame clones only, not all of them. The sample includes about 55,000 clones, around 90% seen only once; the top ten take less than 4%. Specimen: blood. The receptors derive from a man aged 45-60 years in good health.

The chain recombines TRBV7-2 with TRBJ2-5; tentatively, D is TRBD2 (7 bases). The germline gives CDR1 SGHTA, CDR2 FQGNSA. Trimming pared 5 bases from V and 7 bases from J, leaving 17 bases between. This CDR3 is built from 14 residues. Here the CDR3 DNA reads TGTGCCAGCAGCCCCGAGGGGGGGCTCGGGACCCAGTACTTC. Translation gives CASSPEGGLGTQYF.

The V call is TRBV4-1, the J call TRBJ2-5, with a possible D match to TRBD1 (6 bases). The CDR3 extends over 14 amino acids. In germline, CDR1 is MGHRA, CDR2 YSYEKL. V was shortened by 0 bases and J by 9 bases, with 14 bases between the two germline ends. The CDR3 reads CASSQESRGTAQYF. Written as DNA, the CDR3 is TGCGCCAGCAGCCAAGAGAGTAGGGGGACGGCCCAGTACTTC.

CDR3 region: CASSVVDGPNTEAFF. The CDR3, as DNA: TGTGCCAGCAGCGTAGTCGACGGCCCGAACACTGAAGCTTTCTTT. V gene TRBV9 combines with J gene TRBJ1-1; no clear D gene. This CDR3 spans 15 amino acids. CDR1 SGDLS and CDR2 YYNGEE come from the germline V gene. Trimming pared 0 bases from V and 1 base from J, leaving 10 bases between.

This chain connects TRBV7-9 to TRBJ1-1; D call uncertain. V dropped 1 base and J dropped 1 base, with 7 bases sitting between them. CDR1 is SEHNR, CDR2 FQNEAQ, per germline (reference sequence). The CDR3 runs to 14 residues. The CDR3 sequence: CASSLVAGNTEAFF. The DNA for the CDR3 is TGTGCCAGCAGCTTAGTCGCAGGGAACACTGAAGCTTTCTTT.

J is TRBJ1-1 and V is TRBV20-1; TRBD1 matches at 7 bases. The V gene end was trimmed by 3 bases and the J gene end by 4 bases; junction bases not matched to a gene: 8. The CDR3 has 14 residues. Per germline, CDR1 DFQATT and CDR2 SNEGSKA (reference sequence). CDR3 in DNA: TGCAGTGCTAGTCCCGGGACAGTAGGCACTGAAGCTTTCTTT. Protein: CSASPGTVGTEAFF.

This rearrangement joins TRBV18 to TRBJ2-2; no clear D. The V and J ends lost 0 bases and 1 base respectively, with 6 bases between them. This CDR3 spans 15 amino acids. Looked up from germline, CDR1 is KGHSH and CDR2 is LQKENI. CDR3 sequence: CASSPPEGNTGELFF. Here the CDR3 DNA reads TGTGCCAGCTCACCACCGGAAGGGAACACCGGGGAGCTGTTTTTT.

The chain recombines TRBV3-1 (or the pseudogene TRBV3-2) with TRBJ1-2, with a weak D call TRBD1 (5 bases). CDR1 is LGHDT and CDR2 is YNNKEL in the germline V gene (reference sequence). The length of the CDR3 is 15 residues. V lost 3 bases and J lost 1, with 12 bases in between. The CDR3 here is CASSHAGGVNYGYTF. The DNA of the CDR3 is TGTGCCAGCAGCCATGCTGGGGGGGTTAACTATGGCTACACCTTC.

In this sample, this clone is medium-sized. The CDR3 sequence is CASSQAGNEQFF. CDR3 bases: TGTGCCAGCAGCCAAGCTGGCAATGAGCAGTTCTTC. The genes are TRBV14 and TRBJ2-1; D not resolved. The CDR3 loop spans 12 amino acids. CDR1 is SGHDN and CDR2 is FVKESK in the germline V gene. The V end lost 1 base, the J end lost 6 bases, and 4 bases lay between the germline ends.

The rearrangement uses TRBV10-3 and TRBJ2-7, with D unclear. Germline V gene lookup returns CDR1 ENHRY and CDR2 SYGVKD. This CDR3 has 12 residues. The V end was cut by 2 bases, the J end by 1 base, with 3 bases between. CDR3 residues: CAISEGSYEQYF. The CDR3 DNA reads TGTGCCATCAGTGAGGGGTCCTACGAGCAGTACTTC.

The CDR3 nucleotides read TGTGCCTGGACTTCAGAGGGGAACTACTATGGCTACACCTTC. Its translation is CAWTSEGNYYGYTF. This chain uses TRBV30 with TRBJ1-2; D may be TRBD1 (5 bases). V was pared by 4 bases and J by 3 bases, with 15 bases between. This CDR3 region has 14 residues. Per germline, CDR1 GTSNPN and CDR2 SVGIG (reference sequence).

The J gene is TRBJ2-3, the V gene TRBV28, with 11 bases matching TRBD2. The CDR3 extends over 14 amino acids. J lost 7 bases, V lost 6 bases, and 6 bases had no gene match. Germline-derived CDR1 and CDR2 are MDHEN and SYDVKM. The CDR3 DNA sequence: TGTGCCAGCAGGCCGGGACTAGCGGCTCATACGCAGTATTTT. Translated, it gives CASRPGLAAHTQYF.

The DNA for the CDR3 is TGTGCCAGCAGCTTGAACACTGAAGCTTTCTTT. This gives the protein CASSLNTEAFF. The chain uses TRBV5-6 and TRBJ1-1; D call uncertain. Germline assignment: CDR1 SGHDT and CDR2 YYEEEE. The CDR3 has 11 amino acids. The germline V and J ends were trimmed by 1 base and 2 bases, with 0 bases remaining between them.

The CDR3 sequence is CASSLEVGELFF. In DNA, the CDR3 is TGTGCCAGCAGCCTCGAAGTCGGGGAGCTGTTTTTT. The rearrangement joins TRBV7-8 to TRBJ2-2; D is uncertain. CDR3 length: 12 amino acids. Germline V gene sequence: CDR1 SGHVS, CDR2 FQNEAQ. V dropped 5 bases and J dropped 7 bases, with 8 bases sitting between them.

This clone has a single count. This sample includes further DNA sequences coding for the same CDR3. The J gene is TRBJ2-3, the V gene TRBV7-2; 13 bases are a match to TRBD2. The length of the CDR3 is 18 residues. Trimming cost V 5 bases and J 1 base; bases outside gene matches: 9. Germline V gives CDR1 SGHTA, CDR2 FQGNSA. The CDR3: CASSLLAGGAGGTDTQYF. CDR3 DNA sequence: TGTGCCAGCAGCCTACTAGCGGGAGGGGCGGGCGGCACAGATACGCAGTATTTT.

V gene TRBV9 combines with J gene TRBJ2-1, with 15 bases matching TRBD2. Trimming took 4 bases from V and 9 from J; bases not matched to a gene: 14. Germline values: CDR1 SGDLS, CDR2 YYNGEE. CDR3 length equals 18 residues. The DNA of the CDR3 is TGTGCCAGCAGCCCCCGGACTAGCGGGAGGGCTGAATTGCGTGAGCAGTTCTTC. Residues: CASSPRTSGRAELREQFF.

Comment on this clone: Germline is not matched at one junction end, which may reflect a read error. In the same sample, other DNA sequences code for this CDR3. The chain employs TRBV10-3 and TRBJ2-7; possibly TRBD1 for D (6 bases). Germline V gene lookup returns CDR1 ENHRY and CDR2 SYGVKD. This CDR3 spans 13 amino acids. CDR3: CAIKMSLGAEQYF. Here the CDR3 DNA reads TGTGCCATCAAAATGTCGTTGGGGGCCGAGCAATACTTC.

V gene TRBV28 combines with J gene TRBJ1-4, with 8 bases that match TRBD1. This CDR3 spans 15 amino acids. Losses at the gene ends were 5 bases for V and 5 bases for J; bases not matched to a gene: 7. Germline V gene sequence: CDR1 MDHEN, CDR2 SYDVKM. The CDR3 bases are TGTGCCAGCAGTCAACCGACAGGGGCAAATGAAAAACTGTTTTTT. This gives the protein CASSQPTGANEKLFF.

The chain employs TRBV2 and TRBJ2-5, with TRBD1 matching 7 bases. The germline V gene encodes CDR1 SNHLY and CDR2 FYNNEI. The CDR3 has 18 residues. V lost 6 bases and J lost 5; bases outside the gene matches: 21. The CDR3 DNA follows: TGTGCCAGCAGCAGGCGACAGGGTAAATCTGGATCAGGGGAGACCCAGTACTTC. Encoded protein: CASSRRQGKSGSGETQYF.

The V gene is TRBV7-8, the J gene TRBJ2-3, with 9 bases matching TRBD2. The CDR3 is 15 amino acids. Per germline, CDR1 SGHVS and CDR2 FQNEAQ. Unmatched junction bases numbered 6, after V lost 5 bases and J lost 3 bases. CDR3 sequence (DNA): TGTGCCAGCAGCCTAGGACTAGCGAATACAGATACGCAGTATTTT. This codes for CASSLGLANTDTQYF.

The V gene is TRBV11-3, the J gene TRBJ2-7; D is unresolved. The CDR3 loop spans 13 amino acids. The V gene's germline CDR1 is SGHNT and CDR2 YENEEA. With 4 bases removed from V and 3 bases from J, the gap between germline ends came to 10 bases. The CDR3 DNA follows: TGTGCCAGCAGCTCGACACCCTACTACGAGCAGTACTTC. Amino acid sequence: CASSSTPYYEQYF.

The chain has TRBV5-4 and TRBJ1-1; D unresolved. V was shortened by 1 base and J by 1 base, with 14 bases between the two germline ends. Germline V lookup: CDR1 SGHNT, CDR2 YYREEE (reference sequence). The CDR3 loop spans 16 amino acids. The CDR3 sequence: CASSLTWAVQNTEAFF. The CDR3 bases are TGTGCCAGCAGCTTGACCTGGGCTGTGCAGAACACTGAAGCTTTCTTT.

V usage is TRBV27 and J usage is TRBJ2-1; D is tentatively TRBD1 or TRBD2 (5 bases each). V was clipped by 6 bases and J by 5 bases, with 8 bases between them. Germline V gene lookup returns CDR1 MNHEY and CDR2 SMNVEV (reference sequence). The length of the CDR3 is 12 residues. The CDR3 spells CASSEGHNEQFF. Here the CDR3 DNA reads TGTGCCAGCAGCGAGGGGCACAATGAGCAGTTCTTC.

The chain carries TRBV7-3 and TRBJ2-3; TRBD1 is a possible D gene (6 bases). V gave up 5 bases and J gave up 3 bases, with 15 bases separating them. The CDR3 length is 15 residues. Germline-derived CDR1 and CDR2 are SGHTA and FQGTGA. CDR3 nucleotide sequence: TGTGCCAGCAGCCTACAGGGTGAAAGGACAGATACGCAGTATTTT. It yields the protein CASSLQGERTDTQYF.

The V gene is TRBV12-5, the J gene TRBJ1-2; 10 positions agree with TRBD1. The CDR3 length is 14 residues. V lost 7 bases to trimming and J lost 6 bases; unmatched junction nucleotides: 8. Germline CDR1 reads LGHNT; CDR2 reads FRNRAP. The CDR3 spells CASASGTGVDGYTF. CDR3 in DNA: TGTGCTAGTGCCTCCGGGACAGGGGTTGATGGCTACACCTTC.

J is TRBJ1-2 and V is TRBV6-5, with D possibly matching TRBD1 (5 bases). Trimming shortened V by 2 bases and J by 3 bases, and 7 bases separated the two germline ends. Looked up from germline, CDR1 is MNHEY and CDR2 is SVGAGI. This CDR3 has 13 residues. The CDR3 coding sequence is TGTGCCAGCAGTTACACAGGCTACTATGGCTACACCTTC. This gives the protein CASSYTGYYGYTF.

This clone appeared a single time. The chain employs TRBV19 and TRBJ1-6, with D hard to call. The CDR3 covers 13 residues. Trimming left V 8 bases short and J 10 bases short, with 15 bases between. Germline values: CDR1 LNHDA, CDR2 SQIVND (reference sequence). The CDR3 region has the DNA TGTGCCAGTTCGGGGAACTATGAATCACCCCTCCACTTT. Its protein is CASSGNYESPLHF.

This chain joins TRBV5-1 and TRBJ2-2, with a tentative D call TRBD2 (6 bases). Germline V gene sequence: CDR1 SGHRS, CDR2 YFSETQ. Between the trimmed V and J ends, which lost 2 bases and 1 base, there was a span of 12 bases. The CDR3 contains 16 residues. The CDR3 protein is CASSFTGLRNTGELFF. The DNA for the CDR3 is TGCGCCAGCAGCTTCACGGGACTCCGGAACACCGGGGAGCTGTTTTTT.